The 28 T cell receptor beta chains reported below all come from one sample, sequenced in a study of blood T cell repertoires in COVID-19. Clones were sequenced by immunoSEQ multiplex PCR, and TCRdb holds only the in-frame ones, with some missing. The data hold about 190,000 clones, with roughly 88% observed a single time. Material for sequencing was peripheral blood. These receptors came from a woman in her thirties or forties who had recovered from COVID-19.

This chain connects TRBV27 to TRBJ1-4; the match to TRBD1 covers 9 bases. This CDR3 contains 16 residues. Germline V CDR1 and CDR2: MNHEY, SMNVEV (reference sequence). After removal of 5 bases from V and 4 bases from J, the junction contained 8 bases not matched to a gene. The CDR3 sequence is CASSPVTGGFNEKLFF. The CDR3 DNA reads as TGTGCCAGCAGTCCCGTCACAGGGGGCTTTAATGAAAAACTGTTTTTT.

The chain joins TRBV24-1 to TRBJ1-5, with D unclear. This CDR3 region has 17 residues. CDR1 is KGHDR, CDR2 SFDVKD, per germline. The V gene lost 0 bases and the J gene lost 3 bases, with 14 bases spanning the gap. CDR3 residues: CATSDLRGGTDNQPQHF. The CDR3 DNA reads as TGTGCCACCAGTGATTTGCGGGGAGGAACTGACAATCAGCCCCAGCATTTT.

The rearrangement joins TRBV7-9 to TRBJ1-1; 8 positions match TRBD1. Trimming removed 1 base from V and 6 bases from J; junction bases left unmatched: 10. Germline V CDR1 and CDR2: SEHNR, FQNEAQ (reference sequence). The CDR3 spans 16 residues. CDR3 amino acids: CASSLEGRGPSAEAFF. For the CDR3, the DNA is TGTGCCAGCAGCTTAGAAGGCAGGGGGCCGTCAGCTGAAGCTTTCTTT.

The chain couples TRBV29-1 to TRBJ1-1, with 7 bases matching TRBD1. Germline values: CDR1 SQVTM, CDR2 ANQGSEA. V dropped 7 bases and J dropped 8; count of bases not matched to a gene: 7. The CDR3 runs 11 residues. This CDR3 is CSAPRQGEAFF. The CDR3 DNA follows: TGCAGCGCCCCGAGACAGGGAGAAGCTTTCTTT.

This clone was seen just once. This rearrangement joins TRBV2 to TRBJ1-2, with a possible D match to TRBD1 (6 bases). Germline V gene sequence: CDR1 SNHLY, CDR2 FYNNEI. V was trimmed by 4 bases and J by 5 bases, leaving 8 bases between them. The CDR3 has 12 residues. CDR3 region: CASSGDTYGYTF. As DNA, the CDR3 is TGTGCCAGCAGTGGGGACACTTATGGCTACACCTTC.

This chain links TRBV4-2 with TRBJ2-7; 14 bases match TRBD2. The J segment lost 6 bases and the V segment lost 4 bases, leaving 2 bases of the junction unmatched. Germline V gene lookup returns CDR1 LGHNA and CDR2 YNFKEQ. CDR3 length: 14 amino acids. The CDR3 region is CASSPGLAGGEQYF. The CDR3 nucleotides are TGTGCCAGCAGCCCCGGACTAGCGGGAGGCGAGCAGTACTTC.

J is TRBJ1-2 and V is TRBV7-9; D not resolved. Trimming stripped 1 base from V and 6 bases from J, with 12 bases between. Germline values: CDR1 SEHNR, CDR2 FQNEAQ (reference sequence). This CDR3 region has 14 residues. CDR3 nucleotides: TGTGCCAGCAGCTTAGATCCGGGGTGGCATGGCTACACCTTC. This gives the protein CASSLDPGWHGYTF. Based on the CDR3 plus reference TRBV7-9 and TRBJ1-2, the full variable domain is DTGVSQNPRHKITKRGQNVTFRCDPISEHNRLYWYRQTLGQGPEFLTYFQNEAQLEKSRLLSDRFSAERPKGSFSTLEIQRTEQGDSAMYLCASSLDPGWHGYTFGSGTRLTVV.

V gene TRBV27 combines with J gene TRBJ2-1; D is unclear. The CDR3 runs 17 residues. Trimming left V 5 bases short and J 3 bases short, with 20 bases between. Germline-derived CDR1 and CDR2 are MNHEY and SMNVEV (reference sequence). CDR3 DNA: TGTGCCAGCAGTCCCGACATTTCCCCCTTCATCTACAATGAGCAGTTCTTC. Its translation is CASSPDISPFIYNEQFF.

The rearrangement uses TRBV27 and TRBJ2-2; a possible D gene is TRBD1 (5 bases). Trimming shortened V by 7 bases and J by 0 bases, and 9 bases separated the two germline ends. The CDR3 is made up of 14 amino acids. Germline CDR1 and CDR2: MNHEY and SMNVEV (reference sequence). The CDR3 reads CASKRQPNTGELFF. Written as DNA, the CDR3 is TGTGCCAGCAAGCGACAGCCGAACACCGGGGAGCTGTTTTTT.

V and J are TRBV18 and TRBJ1-6; D possibly corresponds to TRBD1 (6 bases). The CDR3 totals 16 residues. V was trimmed by 2 bases and J by 10 bases, leaving 18 bases between them. The germline V gene has CDR1 KGHSH and CDR2 LQKENI. The CDR3 reads CASSPSVAGVPSPLHF. Written as DNA, the CDR3 is TGTGCCAGCTCACCATCTGTCGCAGGGGTACCCTCACCCCTCCACTTT.

The sample holds one count of this clone. This chain links TRBV30 with TRBJ2-2; TRBD1 is a possible D gene (6 bases). V was pared by 0 bases and J by 3 bases, with 11 bases between. Per germline, CDR1 GTSNPN and CDR2 SVGIG (reference sequence). The CDR3 extends over 15 amino acids. This CDR3 is CAWSVYTGYTGELFF. As DNA, the CDR3 is TGTGCCTGGAGTGTATATACAGGGTACACCGGGGAGCTGTTTTTT.

The chain is built from TRBV28 and TRBJ2-5, with TRBD2 matching 9 bases. With V trimmed by 5 bases and J by 4 bases, 5 bases remained unmatched. Germline CDR1 is MDHEN and CDR2 is SYDVKM. The CDR3 sequence is 14 residues long. The CDR3 sequence: CASSPGLAGETQYF. Written as DNA, the CDR3 is TGTGCCAGCAGTCCGGGACTAGCAGGAGAGACCCAGTACTTC.

V gene TRBV23-1 combines with J gene TRBJ2-5, with D tentatively TRBD2 (5 bases). TRBV23-1 is treated as an ORF (open reading frame) with a function not yet certain. The CDR3 contains 13 residues. Between the trimmed V and J ends, which lost 2 bases and 4 bases, there was a span of 8 bases. The CDR3 nucleotides are TGCGCCAGCAGTCAAACTAGATCAGAGACCCAGTACTTC. Translated, it gives CASSQTRSETQYF.

The chain couples TRBV10-3 to TRBJ2-1; perhaps TRBD1 as D (5 bases). Trimming pared 3 bases from V and 0 bases from J, leaving 15 bases between. The germline V gene encodes CDR1 ENHRY and CDR2 SYGVKD. The CDR3 has 17 amino acids. CDR3 sequence: CAISDLGQSLSYNEQFF. As DNA, the CDR3 is TGTGCCATCAGTGATCTGGGGCAAAGCCTCTCCTACAATGAGCAGTTCTTC.

V usage is TRBV18 and J usage is TRBJ1-1, with a weak D call TRBD1 (5 bases). Germline CDR1 reads KGHSH; CDR2 reads LQKENI. The CDR3 sequence is 18 residues long. Deletions cut 3 bases from V and 1 base from J, with 21 bases between. The CDR3, as DNA: TGTGCCAGCTCACCGACAGAGAACTTTGGTCTGAGGAACACTGAAGCTTTCTTT. It translates to CASSPTENFGLRNTEAFF.

The rearrangement links TRBV5-1 to TRBJ1-5; D call uncertain. Trimming pared 5 bases from V and 0 bases from J, leaving 9 bases between. CDR3 length: 14 amino acids. Germline CDR1 and CDR2: SGHRS and YFSETQ. Here the CDR3 DNA reads TGCGCCAGCAGACCCACATATAGCAATCAGCCCCAGCATTTT. Translated: CASRPTYSNQPQHF.

J is TRBJ1-1 and V is TRBV25-1, with D maybe TRBD1 (6 bases). This CDR3 spans 13 amino acids. The ends were cut back, 5 bases at V and 0 bases at J, with 7 bases in the middle. The germline CDR1 and CDR2 sequences are MGHDK and SYGVNS. The DNA of the CDR3 is TGTGCCAGCAGTCCAGGGGTGAACACTGAAGCTTTCTTT. Amino acid sequence: CASSPGVNTEAFF.

The V gene is TRBV11-3, the J gene TRBJ2-2, with 14 bases aligning to TRBD2. J lost 1 base, V lost 3 bases, and 4 bases had no gene match. This CDR3 has 18 amino acids. The germline CDR1 and CDR2 sequences are SGHNT and YENEEA. The chain's CDR3 is CASSFGLAGGQNTGELFF. CDR3 coding DNA: TGTGCCAGCAGCTTTGGACTAGCGGGAGGACAGAACACCGGGGAGCTGTTTTTT.

The V gene is TRBV12-3 or TRBV12-4, the J gene TRBJ1-1; D might be TRBD1 (5 bases). This CDR3 has 13 amino acids. Trimming removed 1 base at V and 8 bases at J, with 11 bases between. Here the CDR3 reads CASSLGTRSEAFF. CDR3 nucleotides: TGTGCCAGCAGTTTAGGGACAAGATCCGAAGCTTTCTTT.

The chain joins TRBV27 to TRBJ2-2; 12 bases align to TRBD1. CDR1 and CDR2 from the germline V gene are MNHEY and SMNVEV (reference sequence). V gave up 6 bases and J gave up 6 bases; unmatched junction bases: 5. CDR3 length: 15 amino acids. For the CDR3, the DNA is TGTGCCAGCAGACGCGGGACAGGGGGCTCCGGGGAGCTGTTTTTT. Its translation: CASRRGTGGSGELFF.

Points on this clone: The same CDR3 arises from other DNA sequences in this sample as well. This rearrangement joins TRBV6-4 to TRBJ2-3, with D possibly TRBD2 on 5 matching bases. V was shortened by 5 bases and J by 0 bases, with 6 bases between the two germline ends. CDR3 length equals 13 residues. Germline V gives CDR1 MRHNA, CDR2 SNTAGT. The CDR3 nucleotides read TGTGCCAGCAGTAGCGGTAGCACAGATACGCAGTATTTT. Protein: CASSSGSTDTQYF.

The chain is built from TRBV30 and TRBJ2-6; D unresolved. Germline loops: CDR1 GTSNPN, CDR2 SVGIG (reference sequence). V lost 3 bases, J lost 1 base, and 4 bases lay in between. This CDR3 has 13 amino acids. In nucleotides, the CDR3 is TGTGCCTGGAGCAGTTCTGGGGCCAACGTCCTGACTTTC. As protein: CAWSSSGANVLTF.

The chain joins TRBV7-9 to TRBJ1-1; 7 nucleotides line up with TRBD1. J gave up 3 bases and V 4 bases, and 2 bases lay outside the gene matches. The CDR3 sequence is 13 residues long. Germline CDR1 reads SEHNR; CDR2 reads FQNEAQ (reference sequence). As DNA, the CDR3 is TGTGCCAGCAGCTCGGGACAGCACACTGAAGCTTTCTTT. Amino acid sequence: CASSSGQHTEAFF.

The chain links TRBV9 to TRBJ1-2; D gene unclear. Germline V gives CDR1 SGDLS, CDR2 YYNGEE. The CDR3 covers 14 residues. V gave up 0 bases and J gave up 4 bases, with 10 bases separating them. The CDR3 nucleotides are TGTGCCAGCAGCGTAGATCCGAGCCTCTATGGCTACACCTTC. Encoded protein: CASSVDPSLYGYTF. Drawing the rest from reference TRBV9 and TRBJ1-2, the complete variable domain is DSGVTQTPKHLITATGQRVTLRCSPRSGDLSVYWYQQSLDQGLQFLIQYYNGEERAKGNILERFSAQQFPDLHSELNLSSLELGDSALYFCASSVDPSLYGYTFGSGTRLTVV.

This chain joins TRBV3-1 (or the pseudogene TRBV3-2) and TRBJ2-7; TRBD1 agrees at 8 bases. Germline-derived CDR1 and CDR2 are LGHDT and YNNKEL (reference sequence). The CDR3 totals 16 residues. V lost 0 bases and J lost 4; bases outside the gene matches: 8. Here the CDR3 reads CASSQDAVDRAYEQYF. CDR3 nucleotide sequence: TGTGCCAGCAGCCAAGATGCCGTGGACAGGGCATACGAGCAGTACTTC.

This sequence joins TRBV29-1 and TRBJ2-3; TRBD2 agrees at 14 bases. V lost 6 bases and J lost 4; bases outside the gene matches: 6. Germline V CDR1 and CDR2: SQVTM, ANQGSEA. The CDR3 is 15 amino acids. The CDR3 spells CSVQRGLAGADTQYF. CDR3 nucleotides: TGCAGCGTCCAAAGGGGACTAGCGGGAGCAGATACGCAGTATTTT.

The chain carries TRBV18 and TRBJ2-7; the match to TRBD1 covers 8 bases. J gave up 6 bases and V 4 bases, and 11 bases lay outside the gene matches. Germline V lookup: CDR1 KGHSH, CDR2 LQKENI. This CDR3 region has 15 residues. This chain's CDR3 is CASSLGQGLLREQYF. The CDR3 DNA sequence: TGTGCCAGCTCACTAGGACAGGGACTCCTCCGCGAGCAGTACTTC. Based on the CDR3 plus reference TRBV18 and TRBJ2-7, the full variable domain is NAGVMQNPRHLVRRRGQEARLRCSPMKGHSHVYWYRQLPEEGLKFMVYLQKENIIDESGMPKERFSAEFPKEGPSILRIQQVVRGDSAAYFCASSLGQGLLREQYFGPGTRLTVT.

This chain uses TRBV3-1 (or the pseudogene TRBV3-2) with TRBJ2-6, with 7 bases that match TRBD1. The V segment lost 0 bases and the J segment 0 bases; nucleotides outside the gene matches: 11. Germline CDR1 is LGHDT and CDR2 is YNNKEL (reference sequence). The CDR3 loop spans 20 amino acids. CDR3 protein: CASSQDLKDRRPSGANVLTF. The DNA of the CDR3 is TGTGCCAGCAGCCAAGATCTAAAGGACAGGCGCCCCTCTGGGGCCAACGTCCTGACTTTC.